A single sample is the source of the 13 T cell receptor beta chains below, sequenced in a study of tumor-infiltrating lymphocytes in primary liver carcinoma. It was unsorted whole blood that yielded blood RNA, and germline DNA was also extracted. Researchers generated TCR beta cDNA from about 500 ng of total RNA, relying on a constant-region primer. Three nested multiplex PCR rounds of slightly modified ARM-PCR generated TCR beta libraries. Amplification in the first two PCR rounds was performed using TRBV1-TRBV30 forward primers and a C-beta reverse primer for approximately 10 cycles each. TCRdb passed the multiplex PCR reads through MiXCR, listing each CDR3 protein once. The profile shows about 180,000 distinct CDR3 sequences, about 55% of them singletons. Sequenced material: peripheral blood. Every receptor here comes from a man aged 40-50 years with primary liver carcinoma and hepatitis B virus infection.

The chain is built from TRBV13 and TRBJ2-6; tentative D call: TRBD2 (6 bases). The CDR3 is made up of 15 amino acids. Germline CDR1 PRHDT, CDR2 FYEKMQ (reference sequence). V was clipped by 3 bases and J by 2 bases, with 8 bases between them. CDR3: CASSFWGAGANVLTF. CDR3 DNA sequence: TGTGCCAGCAGCTTCTGGGGGGCTGGGGCCAACGTCCTGACTTTC.

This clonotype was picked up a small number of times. CDR3 amino acids: CAISGPPDDNEQFF. CDR3 sequence (DNA): TGTGCCATCTCCGGGCCCCCTGATGACAATGAGCAGTTCTTC. The gene calls are TRBV10-3 and TRBJ2-1, with D hard to call. Germline assignment: CDR1 ENHRY and CDR2 SYGVKD. The CDR3 loop spans 14 amino acids. Trimming cost V 8 bases and J 5 bases, with 16 bases left between them.

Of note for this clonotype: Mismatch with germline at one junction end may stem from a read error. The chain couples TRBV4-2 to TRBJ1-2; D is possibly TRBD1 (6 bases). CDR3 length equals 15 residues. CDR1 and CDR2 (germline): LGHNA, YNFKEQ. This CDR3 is CASSQEGGQLYGYTF. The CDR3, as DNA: TGTGCCAGCAGCCAAGAGGGGGGACAATTATATGGCTACACATTC.

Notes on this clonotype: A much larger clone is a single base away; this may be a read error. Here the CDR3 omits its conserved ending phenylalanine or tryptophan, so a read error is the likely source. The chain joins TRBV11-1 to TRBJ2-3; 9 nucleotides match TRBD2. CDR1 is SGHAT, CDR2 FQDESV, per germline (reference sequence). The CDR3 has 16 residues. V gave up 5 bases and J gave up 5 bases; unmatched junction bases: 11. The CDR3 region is CASSPRLAEKRDTQYI. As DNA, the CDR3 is TGTGCCAGCAGCCCCCGACTAGCGGAGAAACGAGATACGCAGTATATT.

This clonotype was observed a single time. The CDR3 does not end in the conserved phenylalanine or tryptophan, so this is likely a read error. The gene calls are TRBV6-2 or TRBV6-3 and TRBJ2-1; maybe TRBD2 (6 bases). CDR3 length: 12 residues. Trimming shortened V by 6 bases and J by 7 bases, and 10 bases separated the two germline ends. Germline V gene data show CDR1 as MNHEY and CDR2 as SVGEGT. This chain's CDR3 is CASRQEGNEQFS. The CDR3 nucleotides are TGTGCCAGCAGACAGGAGGGTAATGAGCAGTTCTCC.

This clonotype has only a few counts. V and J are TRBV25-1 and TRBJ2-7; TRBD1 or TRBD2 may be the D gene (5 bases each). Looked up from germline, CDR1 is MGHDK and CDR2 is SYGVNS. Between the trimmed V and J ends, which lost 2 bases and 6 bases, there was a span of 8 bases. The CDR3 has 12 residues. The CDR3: CASSEGGPEQYF. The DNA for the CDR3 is TGTGCCAGCAGTGAAGGGGGTCCCGAGCAGTACTTC.

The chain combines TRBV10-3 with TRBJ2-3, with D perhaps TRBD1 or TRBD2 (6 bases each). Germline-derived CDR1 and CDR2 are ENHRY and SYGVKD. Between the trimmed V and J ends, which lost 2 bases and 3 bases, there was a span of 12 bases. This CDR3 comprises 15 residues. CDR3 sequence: CAISEHPGATDTQYF. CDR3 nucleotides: TGTGCCATCAGTGAGCACCCGGGGGCGACAGATACGCAGTATTTT.

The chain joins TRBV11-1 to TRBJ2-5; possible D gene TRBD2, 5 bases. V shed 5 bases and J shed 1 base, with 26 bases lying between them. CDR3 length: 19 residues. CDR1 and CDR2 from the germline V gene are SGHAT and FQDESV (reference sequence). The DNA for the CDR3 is TGTGCCAGCAGCCCGCCCCCCGAGATCAGGAAGGACTTCCAAGAGACCCAGTACTTC. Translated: CASSPPPEIRKDFQETQYF.

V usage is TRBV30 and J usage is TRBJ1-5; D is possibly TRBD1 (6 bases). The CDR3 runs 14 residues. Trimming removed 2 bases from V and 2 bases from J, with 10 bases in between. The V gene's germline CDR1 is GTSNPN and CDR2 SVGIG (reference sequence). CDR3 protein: CAWSRGPRNQPQHF. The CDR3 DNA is TGTGCCTGGAGTCGGGGGCCCCGCAATCAGCCCCAGCATTTT.

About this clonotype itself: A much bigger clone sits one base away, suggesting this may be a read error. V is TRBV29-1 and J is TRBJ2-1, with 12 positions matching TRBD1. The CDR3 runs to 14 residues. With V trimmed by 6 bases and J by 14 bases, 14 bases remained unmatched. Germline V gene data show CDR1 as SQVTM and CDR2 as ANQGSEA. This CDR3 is CSVEPGQGATREFF. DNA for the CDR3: TGCAGCGTCGAACCGGGACAGGGGGCTACTCGGGAGTTCTTC.

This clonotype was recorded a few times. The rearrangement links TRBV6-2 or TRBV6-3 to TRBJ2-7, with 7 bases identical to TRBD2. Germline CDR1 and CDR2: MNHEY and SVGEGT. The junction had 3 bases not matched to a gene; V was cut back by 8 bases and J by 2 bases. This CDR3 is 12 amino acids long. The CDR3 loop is CASGGGAYEQYF. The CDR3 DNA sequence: TGTGCCAGCGGGGGGGGGGCCTACGAGCAGTACTTC.

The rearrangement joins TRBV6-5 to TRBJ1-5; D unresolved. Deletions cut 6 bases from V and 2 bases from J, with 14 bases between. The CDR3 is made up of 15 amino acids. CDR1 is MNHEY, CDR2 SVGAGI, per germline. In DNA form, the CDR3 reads TGTGCCAGCAGACCCCTGAGAGTGGGCAATCAGCCCCAGCATTTT. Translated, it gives CASRPLRVGNQPQHF.

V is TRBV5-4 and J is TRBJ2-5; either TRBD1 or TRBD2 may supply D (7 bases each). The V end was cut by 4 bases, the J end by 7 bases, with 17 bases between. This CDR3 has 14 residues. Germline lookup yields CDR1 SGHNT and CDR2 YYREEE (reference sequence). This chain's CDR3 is CASSVRGGGMTQYF. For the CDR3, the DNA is TGTGCCAGCAGCGTCAGGGGGGGAGGTATGACCCAGTACTTC.